The sequence of this T cell receptor beta chain was determined in a study of OX40 agonist ivuxolimab in advanced cancers. Overall study context: Dose-escalation patients had hepatocellular carcinoma, melanoma, renal cell or head and neck cancer. Under the entry rules, prior anti-PD-1, anti-PD-L1 or anti-CTLA-4 therapy was allowed, and about 40% had some.

Produced via immunoSEQ multiplex PCR; TCRdb's table is partial and in-frame only. The sample has tens of thousands of clones, 86% seen once; the top ten hold 28%. Study-wide findings and caveats: There were also nonresponders showing low normalized T-cell clonal expansion.

Germline assignment: CDR1 KGHSH and CDR2 LQKENI. This CDR3 is 15 amino acids long. After removal of 3 bases from V and 1 base from J, the junction contained 5 bases not matched to a gene. With respect to this clone: The antigen remains undetermined.

This sample comprised CD4+ or CD8+ T cells sorted from blood, obtained in a trial of the OX40 agonist ivuxolimab. The V gene is TRBV18, the J gene TRBJ1-1, with TRBD1 matching 7 bases. The source of this sequence is an adult with an advanced solid tumor such as melanoma, head and neck, liver or kidney cancer. CDR3 protein: CASSPPDRPNTEAFF. The CDR3 DNA sequence: TGTGCCAGCTCACCGCCGGACAGGCCGAACACTGAAGCTTTCTTT.